Shown below are 11 T cell receptor beta chains from a single sample sequenced in a study of T-cell memory formation after mild COVID-19. From the 5' RACE reads, TCRdb called clonotypes with MiXCR, one entry per CDR3 protein. The table shows some 150,000 distinct CDR3 sequences, with less than 25% occurring only once. The sequencing input was PBMCs or a T cell subset sorted from them (not recorded which). Source of these receptors: an adult woman who had mild COVID-19 (a few samples of this study predate the infection). Cell type and time point are not known.

This clonotype was recorded a few times. The chain employs TRBV4-1 and TRBJ2-1; 8 positions match TRBD2. J lost 6 bases, V lost 4 bases, and 5 bases had no gene match. This CDR3 region has 14 residues. Per germline, CDR1 MGHRA and CDR2 YSYEKL. CDR3 DNA sequence: TGCGCCAGCAGCCCTCGGACTAGCACCAATGAGCAGTTCTTC. It codes for CASSPRTSTNEQFF.

This rearrangement joins TRBV4-1 to TRBJ2-5; D gene ambiguous. Per the germline V gene, CDR1 is MGHRA and CDR2 is YSYEKL. There are 15 residues in the CDR3. V dropped 4 bases and J dropped 5 bases, with 17 bases sitting between them. The CDR3 region is CASSLSIGIPETQYF. The CDR3, as DNA: TGCGCCAGCAGCCTAAGCATAGGAATCCCGGAGACCCAGTACTTC.

A few counts support this clonotype. The rearrangement links TRBV7-8 to TRBJ2-7; 7 bases match TRBD1. The CDR3 extends over 15 amino acids. The trim removed 5 bases at V and 5 bases at J, leaving 12 bases unmatched. CDR1 SGHVS and CDR2 FQNEAQ come from the germline V gene. Written as DNA, the CDR3 is TGTGCCAGCAGCCGCGAGGGGGCCCTGGGTGACGAGCAGTACTTC. Its protein is CASSREGALGDEQYF.

This clonotype was seen a few times. V gene TRBV29-1 combines with J gene TRBJ1-2; 8 bases match TRBD1. The CDR3 contains 17 residues. Germline CDR1 is SQVTM and CDR2 is ANQGSEA. Losses at the gene ends were 1 base for V and 2 bases for J; bases not matched to a gene: 12. In DNA, the CDR3 is TGCAGCGTTGAAGCGTTTGCTACTGGACAGGGAAACTATGGCTACACCTTC. This translates into CSVEAFATGQGNYGYTF. Based on the CDR3 plus reference TRBV29-1 and TRBJ1-2, the full variable domain is SAVISQKPSRDICQRGTSLTIQCQVDSQVTMMFWYRQQPGQSLTLIATANQGSEATYESGFVIDKFPISRPNLTFSTLTVSNMSPEDSSIYLCSVEAFATGQGNYGYTFGSGTRLTVV.

This chain uses TRBV7-9 with TRBJ2-2, with 9 bases matching TRBD2. The CDR3 length is 17 residues. The V gene end was trimmed by 6 bases and the J gene end by 0 bases; junction bases not matched to a gene: 8. Germline CDR1 SEHNR, CDR2 FQNEAQ (reference sequence). CDR3 sequence (DNA): TGTGCCAGCAGAACTACAGCGGGAGGCTCGAACACCGGGGAGCTGTTTTTT. It encodes CASRTTAGGSNTGELFF. The whole variable domain, remainder taken from reference TRBV7-9 and TRBJ2-2, is DTGVSQNPRHKITKRGQNVTFRCDPISEHNRLYWYRQTLGQGPEFLTYFQNEAQLEKSRLLSDRFSAERPKGSFSTLEIQRTEQGDSAMYLCASRTTAGGSNTGELFFGEGSRLTVL.

In this sample, this clonotype turned up a few times. The V and J genes are TRBV27 and TRBJ2-7; D unresolved. Trimming stripped 2 bases from V and 4 bases from J, with 9 bases between. This CDR3 contains 13 residues. CDR1 is MNHEY, CDR2 SMNVEV, per germline (reference sequence). The CDR3 sequence is CASSLTRSYEQYF. DNA of the CDR3: TGTGCCAGCAGTTTAACCAGGTCATACGAGCAGTACTTC.

This clonotype was observed a few times. The chain joins TRBV4-3 to TRBJ2-4; D unclear. In germline, CDR1 is LGHNA, CDR2 YSLEER. The CDR3 is made up of 16 amino acids. Trimming removed 0 bases from V and 0 bases from J, with 9 bases in between. CDR3 sequence: CASSQDPLRAKNIQYF. The CDR3 nucleotides are TGCGCCAGCAGCCAAGATCCCCTTCGAGCCAAAAACATTCAGTACTTC.

This clonotype was seen only a few times. The chain recombines TRBV28 with TRBJ2-7, with TRBD2 as a possible D gene (5 bases). In germline, CDR1 is MDHEN, CDR2 SYDVKM. V was pared by 3 bases and J by 6 bases, with 15 bases between. This CDR3 comprises 14 residues. The CDR3: CASSFRLNPGEQYF. The CDR3 DNA follows: TGTGCCAGCAGTTTCCGACTAAATCCGGGCGAGCAGTACTTC. The full variable domain, completed using reference TRBV28 and TRBJ2-7, is DVKVTQSSRYLVKRTGEKVFLECVQDMDHENMFWYRQDPGLGLRLIYFSYDVKMKEKGDIPEGYSVSREKKERFSLILESASTNQTSMYLCASSFRLNPGEQYFGPGTRLTVT.

This clonotype was observed a handful of times. The chain employs TRBV7-6 and TRBJ1-1; 8 bases map to TRBD1. J lost 0 bases, V lost 4 bases, and 4 bases had no gene match. The germline V gene has CDR1 SGHVS and CDR2 FNYEAQ. This CDR3 has 15 amino acids. The CDR3 nucleotides are TGTGCCAGCAGCTCCGGACAGGGAATGAACACTGAAGCTTTCTTT. It specifies CASSSGQGMNTEAFF.

The gene calls are TRBV9 and TRBJ1-1, with D unresolved. V shed 0 bases and J shed 6 bases, with 9 bases lying between them. The CDR3 loop spans 13 amino acids. Per germline, CDR1 SGDLS and CDR2 YYNGEE. The CDR3 region is CASSVVSGPEAFF. The CDR3 nucleotides are TGTGCCAGCAGCGTAGTATCCGGACCTGAAGCTTTCTTT.

This clonotype was recorded a few times. The rearrangement uses TRBV29-1 and TRBJ1-2; D may be TRBD1 (6 bases). The CDR3 covers 12 residues. V lost 6 bases, J lost 4 bases, and 12 bases lay in between. In germline, CDR1 is SQVTM, CDR2 ANQGSEA. This chain's CDR3 is CSVPGVGYGYTF. CDR3 DNA: TGCAGCGTCCCAGGGGTGGGCTATGGCTACACCTTC.